This entry lists 14 T cell receptor beta chains sequenced from one sample in a study of blood T cell repertoires in COVID-19. Clones were sequenced by immunoSEQ multiplex PCR, and TCRdb holds only the in-frame ones, with some missing. This table holds some 250,000 clones, 80% to 85% found once. The specimen sequenced was peripheral blood. These receptors were taken from a man aged 55 to 70 with acute or convalescent COVID-19.

J is TRBJ2-3 and V is TRBV2, with 8 bases fitting TRBD2. V shed 5 bases and J 3 bases; nucleotides not matched to a gene: 7. This CDR3 is built from 15 residues. Germline CDR1 SNHLY, CDR2 FYNNEI. CDR3 in DNA: TGTGCCAGCAGTTATCCGGGACTAGGTACAGATACGCAGTATTTT. Translation gives CASSYPGLGTDTQYF.

This chain connects TRBV19 to TRBJ1-1, with D tentatively TRBD1 (5 bases). There are 13 residues in the CDR3. Germline V lookup: CDR1 LNHDA, CDR2 SQIVND (reference sequence). Trimming removed 2 bases at V and 1 base at J, with 5 bases between. CDR3 nucleotides: TGTGCCAGTAGTATACAGGGGAACACTGAAGCTTTCTTT. Protein product: CASSIQGNTEAFF.

The V call is TRBV5-1, the J call TRBJ2-1; tentatively, D is TRBD2 (5 bases). The CDR3 has 15 amino acids. Germline V CDR1 and CDR2: SGHRS, YFSETQ. Trimming removed 5 bases from V and 6 bases from J, with 18 bases in between. The CDR3 sequence: CASRLLGGRINEQFF. The CDR3 DNA reads TGCGCCAGCAGACTTCTCGGAGGCCGGATCAATGAGCAGTTCTTC. The full variable domain, in which reference TRBV5-1 and TRBJ2-1 provide the parts outside the CDR3, is KAGVTQTPRYLIKTRGQQVTLSCSPISGHRSVSWYQQTPGQGLQFLFEYFSETQRNKGNFPGRFSGRQFSNSRSEMNVSTLELGDSALYLCASRLLGGRINEQFFGPGTRLTVL.

In its sample, this clone was seen once. The chain recombines TRBV28 with TRBJ2-1; no definite D call. From germline, CDR1 is MDHEN and CDR2 SYDVKM. Deletions cut 7 bases from V and 8 bases from J, with 12 bases between. The CDR3 is 12 amino acids. The CDR3, as DNA: TGTGCCAGCACGATCATTGGCCATGAGCAGTTCTTC. Translating it yields CASTIIGHEQFF.

The chain has TRBV5-6 and TRBJ1-2; 7 bases map to TRBD1. The CDR3 loop spans 16 amino acids. CDR1 and CDR2 from the germline V gene are SGHDT and YYEEEE. V trimming: 1 base; J trimming: 4 bases; junction bases outside the gene matches: 10. CDR3 in amino acids: CASSLIDQGGGYGYTF. For the CDR3, the DNA is TGTGCCAGCAGCTTGATTGATCAGGGGGGTGGCTATGGCTACACCTTC.

This chain uses TRBV5-6 with TRBJ1-2; D is possibly TRBD1 (6 bases). Germline values: CDR1 SGHDT, CDR2 YYEEEE. There are 15 residues in the CDR3. Trimming removed 3 bases at V and 6 bases at J, with 18 bases between. The CDR3 region has the DNA TGTGCCAGCAGCTCGACAGTACAGGGTCGCCATGGCTACACCTTC. It translates to CASSSTVQGRHGYTF.

J is TRBJ2-7 and V is TRBV7-2, with 15 bases matching TRBD2. With V trimmed by 4 bases and J by 5 bases, 3 bases remained unmatched. The germline V gene has CDR1 SGHTA and CDR2 FQGNSA. The CDR3 totals 15 residues. Here the CDR3 DNA reads TGTGCCAGCAGCTCTGGACTAGCGGGAGGGAACGAGCAGTACTTC. Translating it yields CASSSGLAGGNEQYF.

On this clone: The same CDR3 arises from other DNA sequences in this sample as well. The rearrangement uses TRBV9 and TRBJ1-1; possible D gene TRBD1, 6 bases. Germline V gives CDR1 SGDLS, CDR2 YYNGEE. There are 14 residues in the CDR3. The V end was cut by 0 bases, the J end by 5 bases, with 11 bases between. The CDR3 spells CASSVGRGGTEAFF. The CDR3 nucleotides are TGTGCCAGCAGCGTAGGCAGGGGCGGGACTGAAGCTTTCTTT.

This clone occurred once. This chain links TRBV29-1 with TRBJ2-3; 9 bases are shared with TRBD1. The CDR3 loop spans 13 amino acids. The ends lost 7 bases at V and 5 bases at J; junction bases unmatched: 7. CDR1 and CDR2 (germline): SQVTM, ANQGSEA. CDR3 region: CSARTGAGDTQYF. The CDR3, as DNA: TGCAGCGCACGGACAGGGGCAGGAGATACGCAGTATTTT.

The chain employs TRBV5-4 and TRBJ2-1, with TRBD2 matching 9 bases. The CDR3 totals 15 residues. After removal of 1 base from V and 9 bases from J, the junction contained 8 bases not matched to a gene. Germline loops: CDR1 SGHNT, CDR2 YYREEE (reference sequence). The CDR3 DNA reads TGTGCCAGCAGCTTGAAGGGCGGGGGGGCTAGTGAGCAGTTCTTC. Its translation: CASSLKGGGASEQFF. Combining the CDR3 with reference TRBV5-4 and TRBJ2-1 gives the whole variable domain ETGVTQSPTHLIKTRGQQVTLRCSSQSGHNTVSWYQQALGQGPQFIFQYYREEENGRGNFPPRFSGLQFPNYSSELNVNALELDDSALYLCASSLKGGGASEQFFGPGTRLTVL.

This chain uses TRBV6-2 or TRBV6-3 with TRBJ2-5; weak D call: TRBD1 (5 bases). V was pared by 4 bases and J by 1 base, with 10 bases between. The CDR3 length is 14 residues. Germline CDR1 and CDR2: MNHEY and SVGEGT. In DNA form, the CDR3 reads TGTGCCAGCAGTTCGACAGTTAGCCAAGAGACCCAGTACTTC. It codes for CASSSTVSQETQYF.

CDR3 DNA sequence: TGTGCCAGCAGTTACTCTGGCGGGAGCATCTATGAGCAGTTCTTC. It yields the protein CASSYSGGSIYEQFF. The V gene is TRBV6-2 or TRBV6-3, the J gene TRBJ2-1; 7 nucleotides agree with TRBD2. The CDR3 is 15 amino acids. Losses at the gene ends were 0 bases for V and 8 bases for J; bases not matched to a gene: 7. Germline CDR1 and CDR2: MNHEY and SVGEGT.

The chain uses TRBV5-1 and TRBJ1-3; D call uncertain. This CDR3 region has 16 residues. CDR1 and CDR2 from the germline V gene are SGHRS and YFSETQ. Trimming cost V 2 bases and J 1 base, with 13 bases left between them. DNA for the CDR3: TGCGCCAGCAGCTTCGGACGCGGGGAGTCTGGAAACACCATATATTTT. This translates into CASSFGRGESGNTIYF.

This rearrangement joins TRBV18 to TRBJ2-2, with TRBD1 identical over 12 bases. The J segment lost 3 bases and the V segment lost 3 bases, leaving 2 bases of the junction unmatched. The CDR3 is 16 amino acids. Germline CDR1 KGHSH, CDR2 LQKENI. CDR3 sequence: CASSPGTGGYTGELFF. The DNA for the CDR3 is TGTGCCAGCTCACCTGGGACAGGGGGCTACACCGGGGAGCTGTTTTTT.